This is a list of T cell receptor beta chains from one sample in a study of PD-1 blockade in classical Hodgkin lymphoma. Here immunoSEQ multiplex PCR was the method, and the copy in TCRdb shows in-frame clones only, minus some. The sample carries tens of thousands of clones, approximately 80% recorded once. The material sequenced was CD4+ T cells from blood, taken before the fourth cycle of nivolumab. These receptor sequences come from a human donor with classical Hodgkin lymphoma. Both conserved end residues are part of each CDR3. The D gene is left open where the match is weak. A clone size is listed for some rows: how often the clone was seen (once, few, many), or a class if it is expanded.

TRBV6-1	TRBJ1-2	-	-	TGTGCCAGCAGAAGAGTTGACGGAAACTATGGCTACACCTTC	CASRRVDGNYGYTF
TRBV5-1	TRBJ2-7	-	TRBD1	TGCGCCAGCAGCACAACAGGGGGGAGCTCCTACGAGCAGTACTTC	CASSTTGGSSYEQYF
TRBV7-2	TRBJ2-1	once	TRBD1	TGTGCCAGCAGTTATGACAGGGGGCGAGAAAATGAGCAGTTCTTC	CASSYDRGRENEQFF
TRBV27	TRBJ2-1	-	TRBD2	TGTGCCAGCATAAGCGGGGGGGCCTACAATGAGCAGTTCTTC	CASISGGAYNEQFF
TRBV7-9	TRBJ2-5	few	TRBD2	TGTGCCAGCAGCCCCCGGCGGGGGAGAGAGACCCAGTACTTC	CASSPRRGRETQYF
TRBV11-2	TRBJ1-5	-	-	TGTGCCAGCAGCTACCCCCAGGCTAGAGGTCAGCCCCAGCATTTT	CASSYPQARGQPQHF
TRBV15	TRBJ2-5	-	TRBD2	TGTGCCACCAGCAGCGGACTAGAGGGATACCAAGAGACCCAGTACTTC	CATSSGLEGYQETQYF
TRBV5-6	TRBJ1-6	-	TRBD1	TGTGCCAGCAGCTTGGGACAGGGGGTTCGTAATTCACCCCTCCACTTT	CASSLGQGVRNSPLHF
TRBV5-1	TRBJ2-2	-	-	TGCGCCAGCAGCTCCAGGGAGAAATCCACCGGGGAGCTGTTTTTT	CASSSREKSTGELFF
TRBV28	TRBJ2-7	few	TRBD1	TGTGCCAGCAGTTCCTCGTCCCGGGACAGGTCCTACGAGCAGTACTTC	CASSSSSRDRSYEQYF
TRBV6-6	TRBJ1-1	-	TRBD1	TGTGCCAGCAGGTCCGACAGGGGCACTGAAGCTTTCTTT	CASRSDRGTEAFF
TRBV2	TRBJ2-3	once	-	TGTGCCAGCATGCGGGGGCAGCCGCTAGGAACAGATACGCAGTATTTT	CASMRGQPLGTDTQYF
TRBV5-1	TRBJ1-5	once	-	TGCGCCAGCAGCTTGGACCGGGGTGCGAATCAGCCCCAGCATTTT	CASSLDRGANQPQHF
TRBV23-1	TRBJ1-2	-	-	TGCGCCAGCAGTCAACCAACTCTATCAGGGGTGAAGGCCGAGGCGGACTACACCTTC	CASSQPTLSGVKAEADYTF
TRBV10-3	TRBJ1-2	-	-	TGTGCCATCTCAGGGGCGGGAGACTATGGCTACACCTTC	CAISGAGDYGYTF
TRBV2	TRBJ1-6	few	TRBD1	TGTGCCAGCAGCGACGGGACAGATTCACCCCTCCACTTT	CASSDGTDSPLHF
TRBV2	TRBJ2-2	-	TRBD2	TGTGCCAGCAATGGACTAGCGGGGAACACCGGGGAGCTGTTTTTT	CASNGLAGNTGELFF
TRBV5-1	TRBJ2-1	once	-	TGCGCCAGCAGCTTGGAGGGGGGGCCGGACAATGAGCAGTTCTTC	CASSLEGGPDNEQFF
TRBV6-7	TRBJ2-6	-	-	TGTGCCAGGGGTGAGAGGGAAAGCCGCTCTGGGGCCAACGTCCTGACTTTC	CARGERESRSGANVLTF
TRBV5-5	TRBJ2-7	-	-	TGTGCCAGCAGTTCAACGGCGGTCGCCTACGAGCAGTACTTC	CASSSTAVAYEQYF
TRBV6-5	TRBJ1-1	once	-	TGTGCCAGCAGTTTTACAACGAACACTGAAGCTTTCTTT	CASSFTTNTEAFF
TRBV6-5	TRBJ2-7	-	-	TGTGCCAGCAGTTACATGGACAGCTACGAGCAGTACTTC	CASSYMDSYEQYF
TRBV30	TRBJ1-2	-	-	TGTGCCTCTTACCGGGCCCCCCCGGCTGGAAGGCTTGCTAACTATGGCTACACCTTC	CASYRAPPAGRLANYGYTF
TRBV10-1	TRBJ2-5	-	-	TGCGCCAGCACGGGGTGGGTCCAAGAGACCCAGTACTTC	CASTGWVQETQYF
TRBV6-6	TRBJ2-7	-	TRBD1	TGTGCCAGCCATCGACAGGGCAGCTCCTACGAGCAGTACTTC	CASHRQGSSYEQYF
TRBV5-1	TRBJ2-6	-	-	TGCGCCAGCAGCTGGGGTATACTTTCTGGGGCCAACGTCCTGACTTTC	CASSWGILSGANVLTF
TRBV5-1	TRBJ2-3	-	TRBD1	TGCGCCAGCAGCCCAAGACAGGGATCAGATACGCAGTATTTT	CASSPRQGSDTQYF
TRBV4-1	TRBJ1-6	few	-	TGCGCCAGCAGCCAAGAGAGCTCCTATAATTCACCCCTCCACTTT	CASSQESSYNSPLHF
TRBV29-1	TRBJ1-2	-	-	TGCAGCGTTGATGCTTATGGCTACACCTTC	CSVDAYGYTF
TRBV2	TRBJ2-1	-	-	TGTGCCAGCATACCCCGGAGACTTAATGAGCAGTTCTTC	CASIPRRLNEQFF
TRBV5-1	TRBJ2-2	-	TRBD2	TGCGCCAGCAGCTTGGCAGCGGGGGGGCCCGGGGAGCTGTTTTTT	CASSLAAGGPGELFF
TRBV7-9	TRBJ2-5	-	TRBD2	TGTGCCAGCAGCTCGAGAAGCGGGGGGACTGGGGGTGAAGAGACCCAGTACTTC	CASSSRSGGTGGEETQYF
TRBV28	TRBJ1-2	-	-	TGTGCCAGCAGGCTGGGCCCTAACTATGGCTACACCTTC	CASRLGPNYGYTF
TRBV19	TRBJ2-7	-	-	TGTGCCTCCGGGGTCACTTATGGGGAGCAGTACTTC	CASGVTYGEQYF
TRBV5-5	TRBJ1-1	-	-	TGTGCCAGCAGGTCCGGGGTTACCGTCTTGAACACTGAAGCTTTCTTT	CASRSGVTVLNTEAFF
TRBV5-1	TRBJ2-1	once	-	TGCGCCAGCAGCGGGGGCCTTTACAATGAGCAGTTCTTC	CASSGGLYNEQFF
TRBV6-5	TRBJ1-5	-	-	TGTGCCAGCTCTGGGACGAATCAGCCCCAGCATTTT	CASSGTNQPQHF
TRBV4-2	TRBJ2-2	few	TRBD2	TGTGCCAGCAGCCTAGGGACTAGCGGGGGAAGCACCGGGGAGCTGTTTTTT	CASSLGTSGGSTGELFF
TRBV5-1	TRBJ2-5	-	-	TGCGCCAGCAGCTTGTTATTGGGGGGAGAGACCCAGTACTTC	CASSLLLGGETQYF
TRBV6-6	TRBJ1-1	-	-	TGTGCCAGCCTCCCCGCCTTGGCGGCAGAAGCTTTCTTT	CASLPALAAEAFF
TRBV10-1	TRBJ1-1	once	-	TGCGCCAGCAGTGAACAGGGTCACACTGAAGCTTTCTTT	CASSEQGHTEAFF
TRBV7-9	TRBJ2-3	-	-	TGTGCCAGCAGCTTAGTTTCAGATACGCAGTATTTT	CASSLVSDTQYF
TRBV5-1	TRBJ2-7	-	-	TGCGCCAGCAGCCCTCGAGGGGACGAGCAGTACTTC	CASSPRGDEQYF
TRBV28	TRBJ2-7	-	TRBD2	TGTGCCAGCAGCCAGAGCGGGGGTTCGGCCGAGCAGTACTTC	CASSQSGGSAEQYF
TRBV14	TRBJ1-5	-	-	TGTGCCAGCAGCCGGAATAGCAATCAGCCCCAGCATTTT	CASSRNSNQPQHF
TRBV27	TRBJ2-7	-	TRBD1	TGTGCCAGCAGTACCCGACAGGGAATCTCCTACGAGCAGTACTTC	CASSTRQGISYEQYF
TRBV7-9	TRBJ1-3	-	-	TGTGCCAGCAGCTCCCCCCCGAGGATGGGAAACACCATATATTTT	CASSSPPRMGNTIYF
TRBV4-1	TRBJ2-2	once	-	TGCGCCAGCAGCCAAGCACGGAGCAGGGGCGTGACCGGGGAGCTGTTTTTT	CASSQARSRGVTGELFF
TRBV2	TRBJ2-7	few	-	TGTGCCAGCAGTGGAGGTCAGGTACCCTACGAGCAGTACTTC	CASSGGQVPYEQYF
TRBV20-1	TRBJ1-2	-	-	TGCAGTGCTCCCGAACTCTATGGCTACACCTTC	CSAPELYGYTF